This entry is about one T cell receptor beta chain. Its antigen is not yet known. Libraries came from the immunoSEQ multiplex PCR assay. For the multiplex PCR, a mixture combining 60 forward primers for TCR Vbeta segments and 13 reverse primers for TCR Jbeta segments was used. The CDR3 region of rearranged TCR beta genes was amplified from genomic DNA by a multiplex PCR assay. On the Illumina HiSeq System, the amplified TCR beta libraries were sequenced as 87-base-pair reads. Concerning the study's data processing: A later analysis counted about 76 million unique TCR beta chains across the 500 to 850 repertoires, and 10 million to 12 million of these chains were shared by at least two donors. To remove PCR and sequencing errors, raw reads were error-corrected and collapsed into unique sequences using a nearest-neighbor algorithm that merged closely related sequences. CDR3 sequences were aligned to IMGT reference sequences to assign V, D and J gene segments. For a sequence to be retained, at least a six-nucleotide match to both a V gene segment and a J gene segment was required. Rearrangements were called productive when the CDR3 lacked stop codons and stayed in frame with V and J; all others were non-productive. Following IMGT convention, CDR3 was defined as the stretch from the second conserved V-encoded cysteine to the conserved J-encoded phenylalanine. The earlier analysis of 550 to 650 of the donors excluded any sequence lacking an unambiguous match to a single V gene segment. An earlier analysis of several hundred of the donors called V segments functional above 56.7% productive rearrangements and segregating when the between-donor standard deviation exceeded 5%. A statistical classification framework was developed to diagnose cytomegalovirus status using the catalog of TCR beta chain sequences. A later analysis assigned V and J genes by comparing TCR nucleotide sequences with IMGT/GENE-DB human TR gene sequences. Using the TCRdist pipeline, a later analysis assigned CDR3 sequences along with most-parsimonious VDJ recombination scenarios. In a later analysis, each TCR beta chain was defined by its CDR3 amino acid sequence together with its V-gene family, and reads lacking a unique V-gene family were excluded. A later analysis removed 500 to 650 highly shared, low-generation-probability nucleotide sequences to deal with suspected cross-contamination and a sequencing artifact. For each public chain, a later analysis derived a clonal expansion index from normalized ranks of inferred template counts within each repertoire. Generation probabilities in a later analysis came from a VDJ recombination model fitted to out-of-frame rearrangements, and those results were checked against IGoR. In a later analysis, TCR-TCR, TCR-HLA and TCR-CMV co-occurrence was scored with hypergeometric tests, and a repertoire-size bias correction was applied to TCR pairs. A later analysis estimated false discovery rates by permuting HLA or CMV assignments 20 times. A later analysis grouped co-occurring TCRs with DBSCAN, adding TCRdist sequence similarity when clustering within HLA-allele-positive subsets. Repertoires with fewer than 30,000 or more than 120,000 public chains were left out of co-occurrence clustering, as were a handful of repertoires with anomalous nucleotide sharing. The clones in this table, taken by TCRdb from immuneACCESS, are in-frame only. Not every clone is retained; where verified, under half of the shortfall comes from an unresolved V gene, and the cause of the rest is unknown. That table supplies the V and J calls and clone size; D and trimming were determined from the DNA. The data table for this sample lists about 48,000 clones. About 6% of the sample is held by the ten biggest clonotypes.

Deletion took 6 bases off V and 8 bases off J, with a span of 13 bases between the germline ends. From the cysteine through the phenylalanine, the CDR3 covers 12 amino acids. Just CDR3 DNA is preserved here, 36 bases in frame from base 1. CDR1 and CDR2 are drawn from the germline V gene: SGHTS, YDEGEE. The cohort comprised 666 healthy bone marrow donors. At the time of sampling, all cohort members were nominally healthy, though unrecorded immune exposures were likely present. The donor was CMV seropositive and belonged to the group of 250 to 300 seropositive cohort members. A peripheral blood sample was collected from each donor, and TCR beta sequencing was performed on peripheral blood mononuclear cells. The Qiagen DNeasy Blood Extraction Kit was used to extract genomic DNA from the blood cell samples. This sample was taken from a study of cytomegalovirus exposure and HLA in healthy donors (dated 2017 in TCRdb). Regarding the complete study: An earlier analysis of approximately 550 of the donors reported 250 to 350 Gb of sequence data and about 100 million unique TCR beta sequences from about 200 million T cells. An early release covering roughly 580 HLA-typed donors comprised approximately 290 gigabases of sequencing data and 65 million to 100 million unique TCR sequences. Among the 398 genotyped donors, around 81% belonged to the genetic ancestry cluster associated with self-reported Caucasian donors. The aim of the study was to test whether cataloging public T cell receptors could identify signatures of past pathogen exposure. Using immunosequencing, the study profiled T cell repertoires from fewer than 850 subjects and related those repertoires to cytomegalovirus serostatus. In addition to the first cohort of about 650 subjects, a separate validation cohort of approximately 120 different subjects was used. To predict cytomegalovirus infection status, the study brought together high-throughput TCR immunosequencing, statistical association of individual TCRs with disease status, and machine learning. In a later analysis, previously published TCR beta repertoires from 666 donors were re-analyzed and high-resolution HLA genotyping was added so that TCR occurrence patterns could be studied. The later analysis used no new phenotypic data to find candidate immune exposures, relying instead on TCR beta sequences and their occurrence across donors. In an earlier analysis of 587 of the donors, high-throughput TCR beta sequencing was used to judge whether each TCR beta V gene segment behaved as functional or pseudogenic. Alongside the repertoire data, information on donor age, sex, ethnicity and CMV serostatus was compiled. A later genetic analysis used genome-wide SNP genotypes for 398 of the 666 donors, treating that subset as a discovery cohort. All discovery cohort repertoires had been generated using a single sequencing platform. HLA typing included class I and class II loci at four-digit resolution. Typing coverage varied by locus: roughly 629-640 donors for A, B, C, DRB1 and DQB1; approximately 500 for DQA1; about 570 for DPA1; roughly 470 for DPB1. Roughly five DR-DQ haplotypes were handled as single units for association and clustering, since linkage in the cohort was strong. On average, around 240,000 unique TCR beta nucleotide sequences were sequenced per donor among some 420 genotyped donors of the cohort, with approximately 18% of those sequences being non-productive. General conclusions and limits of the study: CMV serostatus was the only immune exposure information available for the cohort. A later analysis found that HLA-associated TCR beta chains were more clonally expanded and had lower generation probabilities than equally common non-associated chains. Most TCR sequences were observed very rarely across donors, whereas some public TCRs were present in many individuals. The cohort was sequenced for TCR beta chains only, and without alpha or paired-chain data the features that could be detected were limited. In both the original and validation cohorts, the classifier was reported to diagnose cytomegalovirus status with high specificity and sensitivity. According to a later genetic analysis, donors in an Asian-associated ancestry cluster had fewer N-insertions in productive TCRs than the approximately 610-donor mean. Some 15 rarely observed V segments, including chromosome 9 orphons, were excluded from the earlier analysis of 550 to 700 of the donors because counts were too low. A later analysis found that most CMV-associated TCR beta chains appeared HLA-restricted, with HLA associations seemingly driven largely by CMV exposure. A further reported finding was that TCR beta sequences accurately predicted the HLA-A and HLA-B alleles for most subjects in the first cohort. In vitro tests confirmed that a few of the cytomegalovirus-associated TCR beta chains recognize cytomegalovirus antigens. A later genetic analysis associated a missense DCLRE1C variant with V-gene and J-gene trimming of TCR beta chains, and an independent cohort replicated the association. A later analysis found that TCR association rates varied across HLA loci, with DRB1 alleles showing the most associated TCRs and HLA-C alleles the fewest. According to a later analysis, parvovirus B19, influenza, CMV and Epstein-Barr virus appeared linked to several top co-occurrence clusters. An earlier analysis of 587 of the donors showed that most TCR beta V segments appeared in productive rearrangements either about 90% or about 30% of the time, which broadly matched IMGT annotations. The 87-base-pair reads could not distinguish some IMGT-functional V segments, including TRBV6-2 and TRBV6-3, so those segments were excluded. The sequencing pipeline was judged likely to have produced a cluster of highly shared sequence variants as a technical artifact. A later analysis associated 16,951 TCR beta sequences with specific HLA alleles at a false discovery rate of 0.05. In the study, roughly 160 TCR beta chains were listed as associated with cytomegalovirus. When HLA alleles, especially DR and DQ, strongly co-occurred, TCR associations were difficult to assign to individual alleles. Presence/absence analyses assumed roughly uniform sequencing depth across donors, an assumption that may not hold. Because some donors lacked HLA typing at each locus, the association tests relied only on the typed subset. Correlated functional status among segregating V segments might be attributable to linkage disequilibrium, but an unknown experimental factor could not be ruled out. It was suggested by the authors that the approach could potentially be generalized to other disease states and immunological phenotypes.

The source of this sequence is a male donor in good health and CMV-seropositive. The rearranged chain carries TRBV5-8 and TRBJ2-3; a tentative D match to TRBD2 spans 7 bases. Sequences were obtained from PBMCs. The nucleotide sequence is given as TGTGCCAGCAATGGGGGGGGGCCTACGCAGTATTTT. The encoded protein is CASNGGGPTQYF.